This T cell receptor beta chain was retrieved from a study of control samples from healthy donors and cancer patients. V was shortened by 5 bases and J by 8 bases, with 15 bases between the two germline ends. This CDR3 comprises 13 residues. Profiled with immunoSEQ multiplex PCR; TCRdb holds only in-frame clones, not every one. The table shows 65,000 to 85,000 clones, with about 89% occurring only once. The chain has TRBV12-3 or TRBV12-4 and TRBJ1-2, with D tentatively TRBD1 (5 bases). The sample consisted of PBMCs. This receptor was identified in a woman in her forties or fifties with colorectal cancer. The CDR3 sequence: CASSPQGIGGYTF. The DNA of the CDR3 is TGTGCCAGCAGTCCGCAGGGAATTGGGGGCTACACCTTC.